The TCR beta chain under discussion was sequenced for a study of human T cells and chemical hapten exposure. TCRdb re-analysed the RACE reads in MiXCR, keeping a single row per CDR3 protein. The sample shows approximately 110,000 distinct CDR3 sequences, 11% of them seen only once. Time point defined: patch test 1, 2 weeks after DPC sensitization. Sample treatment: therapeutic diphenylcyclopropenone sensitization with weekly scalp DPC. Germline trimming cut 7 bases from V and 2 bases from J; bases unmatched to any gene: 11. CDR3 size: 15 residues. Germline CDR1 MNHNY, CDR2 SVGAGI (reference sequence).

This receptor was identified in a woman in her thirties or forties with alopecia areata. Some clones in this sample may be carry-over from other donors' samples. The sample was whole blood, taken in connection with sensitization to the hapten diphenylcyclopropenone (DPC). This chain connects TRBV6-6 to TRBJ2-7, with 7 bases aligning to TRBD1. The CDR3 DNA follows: TGTGCCAGCACCCAGGACAGGCCACATACCTACGAGCAGTACTTC. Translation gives CASTQDRPHTYEQYF.